These 20 T cell receptor beta chains were sequenced from one sample in a study of T cell repertoires in cytomegalovirus infection. Antigens for these TCRs are unknown. Using its own MiXCR run on the reads, TCRdb lists one record per CDR3 protein. Among more than 250,000 distinct CDR3 sequences listed, 25% were seen once. The specimen was cultured PBMCs, collected from culture after CMV antigen stimulation. These receptors originate from a human donor in good health (CMV status not recorded). Some clones in this sample may be carry-over from other donors' samples.

This clonotype occurred a few times. The chain has TRBV28 and TRBJ2-7; TRBD2 is a possible D gene (5 bases). Germline CDR1 and CDR2: MDHEN and SYDVKM. V gave up 7 bases and J gave up 5 bases, with 9 bases separating them. This CDR3 has 11 amino acids. The DNA for the CDR3 is TGTGCCAGCAACGGAGGTAACGAGCAGTACTTC. Amino acids: CASNGGNEQYF.

This chain uses TRBV20-1 with TRBJ1-5; 8 bases align to TRBD1. The CDR3 length is 15 residues. After removal of 3 bases from V and 3 bases from J, the junction contained 7 bases not matched to a gene. Germline V lookup: CDR1 DFQATT, CDR2 SNEGSKA (reference sequence). The CDR3 reads CSASQRTGLNQPQHF. CDR3 sequence (DNA): TGCAGTGCTAGCCAAAGGACAGGGCTCAATCAGCCCCAGCATTTT.

The table lists this clonotype with a few counts. For the CDR3, the DNA is TGTGCCAGCAGTCAGCCCCCTTTGGGCTCTGGGGCCAACGTCCTGACTTTC. This sequence encodes CASSQPPLGSGANVLTF. V and J are TRBV6-1 and TRBJ2-6; no clear D. V dropped 5 bases and J dropped 0 bases, with 14 bases sitting between them. Germline-derived CDR1 and CDR2 are MNHNS and SASEGT. This CDR3 is 17 amino acids long.

The gene calls are TRBV5-4 and TRBJ2-1; D call uncertain. The ends were cut back, 3 bases at V and 2 bases at J, with 12 bases in the middle. The germline CDR1 and CDR2 sequences are SGHNT and YYREEE (reference sequence). The CDR3 spans 15 residues. This chain's CDR3 is CASSYDSQPYNEQFF. In DNA, the CDR3 is TGTGCCAGCAGCTATGACTCCCAACCCTACAATGAGCAGTTCTTC.

This chain joins TRBV12-3 or TRBV12-4 and TRBJ1-5, with unresolved D. Trimming left V 6 bases short and J 2 bases short, with 17 bases between. The CDR3 consists of 16 residues. The CDR3 region is CASSLLRGDGNQPQHF. In nucleotides, the CDR3 is TGTGCCAGCAGCCTACTACGTGGGGATGGCAATCAGCCCCAGCATTTT.

The V call is TRBV7-2, the J call TRBJ1-5; perhaps TRBD1 as D (5 bases). CDR1 and CDR2 from the germline V gene are SGHTA and FQGNSA. The CDR3 runs 14 residues. V lost 5 bases, J lost 5 bases, and 13 bases lay in between. The CDR3 bases are TGTGCCAGCAGCCCCCGAGGAGGGGATCAGCCCCAGCATTTT. This codes for CASSPRGGDQPQHF.

The chain uses TRBV27 and TRBJ1-5, with 7 nucleotides matching TRBD1. Trimming removed 8 bases from V and 2 bases from J; junction bases left unmatched: 12. The CDR3 covers 16 residues. Germline V gene lookup returns CDR1 MNHEY and CDR2 SMNVEV (reference sequence). The CDR3 sequence: CASDHYRGVGNQPQHF. The CDR3 DNA follows: TGTGCCAGCGACCATTACAGGGGCGTGGGCAATCAGCCCCAGCATTTT.

The chain joins TRBV7-2 to TRBJ2-5; TRBD1 aligns across 8 bases. CDR3 length equals 17 residues. Germline V gene data show CDR1 as SGHTA and CDR2 as FQGNSA. V shed 4 bases, J shed 4 bases, and the junction held 14 bases outside the gene matches. The CDR3: CASSSRATGAGGETQYF. The DNA for the CDR3 is TGTGCCAGCAGCTCCCGCGCGACAGGGGCCGGGGGAGAGACCCAGTACTTC.

The V call is TRBV19, the J call TRBJ2-1, with TRBD2 matching 8 bases. Germline V gene data show CDR1 as LNHDA and CDR2 as SQIVND (reference sequence). With 8 bases clipped from V and 7 bases from J, the junction kept 13 bases outside the gene matches. The CDR3 runs 15 residues. CDR3 DNA sequence: TGTGCCAGTCTAGGTACCGGGAGGGCCTTAAATGAGCAGTTCTTC. Translation gives CASLGTGRALNEQFF.

V gene TRBV12-5 combines with J gene TRBJ2-1; D remains unclear. Trimming left V 3 bases short and J 8 bases short, with 5 bases between. The CDR3 is 11 residues long. Germline CDR1 and CDR2: LGHNT and FRNRAP. This CDR3 is CASGFVDEQFF. CDR3 sequence (DNA): TGTGCTAGTGGTTTTGTGGATGAGCAGTTCTTC.

The rearrangement uses TRBV12-3 or TRBV12-4 and TRBJ1-5; 8 bases are shared with TRBD1. The CDR3 runs to 17 residues. The J segment lost 0 bases and the V segment lost 8 bases, leaving 12 bases of the junction unmatched. CDR3 sequence reads: CASGPSRDRNSNQPQHF. The CDR3 bases are TGTGCCAGCGGCCCTTCACGGGACAGGAATAGCAATCAGCCCCAGCATTTT.

This clonotype was detected only a few times. The chain is built from TRBV29-1 and TRBJ1-1; no clear D. The V gene lost 7 bases and the J gene lost 1 base, with 7 bases spanning the gap. CDR3 length equals 11 residues. Germline V CDR1 and CDR2: SQVTM, ANQGSEA. CDR3 DNA sequence: TGCAGCGGGGCAGGGAACACTGAAGCTTTCTTT. Amino acids: CSGAGNTEAFF.

At least ten counts were recorded for this clonotype. This chain joins TRBV7-2 and TRBJ2-5; D is uncertain. Trimming shortened V by 0 bases and J by 5 bases, and 7 bases separated the two germline ends. The CDR3 totals 13 residues. Per the germline V gene, CDR1 is SGHTA and CDR2 is FQGNSA. The CDR3 bases are TGTGCCAGCAGCTTAGCGAGTAGGGAGACCCAGTACTTC. Protein sequence: CASSLASRETQYF.

This clonotype appeared a few times. The chain couples TRBV6-2 or TRBV6-3 to TRBJ2-3; 8 bases match TRBD1. This CDR3 has 13 residues. Germline assignment: CDR1 MNHEY and CDR2 SVGEGT. The J segment lost 6 bases and the V segment lost 11 bases, leaving 10 bases of the junction unmatched. The DNA of the CDR3 is TGTGCCTCAAAAGGGACAGGTCGGGATACGCAGTATTTT. This encodes CASKGTGRDTQYF.

This clonotype came up many times. The V gene is TRBV7-2, the J gene TRBJ1-2; 7 bases line up with TRBD1. CDR1 and CDR2 from the germline V gene are SGHTA and FQGNSA. The CDR3 length is 14 residues. Trimming removed 5 bases from V and 1 base from J; junction bases left unmatched: 4. CDR3 residues: CASSQTGINYGYTF. The DNA of the CDR3 is TGTGCCAGCAGCCAGACAGGGATTAACTATGGCTACACCTTC.

J is TRBJ2-1 and V is TRBV6-5; 9 nucleotides match TRBD2. In germline, CDR1 is MNHEY, CDR2 SVGAGI. Unmatched junction bases numbered 8, after V lost 2 bases and J lost 9 bases. The CDR3 loop spans 15 amino acids. The CDR3 DNA is TGTGCCAGCAGTTACAGGATAGCGGGAGCCCTTGAGCAGTTCTTC. Protein: CASSYRIAGALEQFF.

V gene TRBV6-6 combines with J gene TRBJ2-1; TRBD2 might be the D (6 bases). The germline V gene encodes CDR1 MNHNY and CDR2 SVGAGI (reference sequence). V gave up 6 bases and J gave up 6 bases, with 15 bases separating them. This CDR3 is 14 amino acids long. CDR3 nucleotides: TGTGCCAGCAGCAAACACCAGACTAGCAATGAGCAGTTCTTC. Translated: CASSKHQTSNEQFF.

V usage is TRBV6-2 or TRBV6-3 and J usage is TRBJ2-2, with 7 bases that match TRBD1. The CDR3 length is 15 residues. The junction had 9 bases not matched to a gene; V was cut back by 8 bases and J by 3 bases. Germline CDR1 reads MNHEY; CDR2 reads SVGEGT. The CDR3 DNA follows: TGTGCCAGCGGACAGGCCGCGGAGGACACCGGGGAGCTGTTTTTT. Amino acid sequence: CASGQAAEDTGELFF.

Many counts were recorded for this clonotype. This chain joins TRBV7-2 and TRBJ2-2, with 8 bases identical to TRBD1. J lost 5 bases, V lost 4 bases, and 12 bases had no gene match. Germline V gives CDR1 SGHTA, CDR2 FQGNSA. This CDR3 contains 17 residues. CDR3 region: CASSSLLRTGNTGELFF. DNA of the CDR3: TGTGCCAGCAGCTCCCTACTACGGACAGGGAATACCGGGGAGCTGTTTTTT.

The rearrangement links TRBV4-1 to TRBJ2-7; TRBD2 might be the D (5 bases). CDR1 is MGHRA and CDR2 is YSYEKL in the germline V gene. The CDR3 covers 15 residues. The ends were cut back, 0 bases at V and 2 bases at J, with 11 bases in the middle. Written as DNA, the CDR3 is TGCGCCAGCAGCCAAGATGAGGACGGGGCCTACGAGCAGTACTTC. Its protein product is CASSQDEDGAYEQYF.